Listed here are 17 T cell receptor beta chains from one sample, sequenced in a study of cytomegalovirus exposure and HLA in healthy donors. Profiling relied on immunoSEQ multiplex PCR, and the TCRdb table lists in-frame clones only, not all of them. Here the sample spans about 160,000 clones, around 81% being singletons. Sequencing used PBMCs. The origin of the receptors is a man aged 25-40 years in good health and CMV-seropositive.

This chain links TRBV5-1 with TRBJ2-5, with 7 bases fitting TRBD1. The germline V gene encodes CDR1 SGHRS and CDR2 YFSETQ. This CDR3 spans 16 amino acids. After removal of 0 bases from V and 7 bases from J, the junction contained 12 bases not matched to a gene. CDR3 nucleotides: TGCGCCAGCAGCTTGGGACAGGGACCTGAATGGGGGACCCAGTACTTC. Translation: CASSLGQGPEWGTQYF.

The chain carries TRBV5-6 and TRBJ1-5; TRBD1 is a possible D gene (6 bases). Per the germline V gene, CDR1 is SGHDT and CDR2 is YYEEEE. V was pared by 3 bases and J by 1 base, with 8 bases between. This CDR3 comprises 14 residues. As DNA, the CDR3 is TGTGCCAGCAGCTCGGGGGGCAGCAATCAGCCCCAGCATTTT. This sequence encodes CASSSGGSNQPQHF. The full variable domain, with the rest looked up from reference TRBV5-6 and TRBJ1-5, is DAGVTQSPTHLIKTRGQQVTLRCSPKSGHDTVSWYQQALGQGPQFIFQYYEEEERQRGNFPDRFSGHQFPNYSSELNVNALLLGDSALYLCASSSGGSNQPQHFGDGTRLSIL.

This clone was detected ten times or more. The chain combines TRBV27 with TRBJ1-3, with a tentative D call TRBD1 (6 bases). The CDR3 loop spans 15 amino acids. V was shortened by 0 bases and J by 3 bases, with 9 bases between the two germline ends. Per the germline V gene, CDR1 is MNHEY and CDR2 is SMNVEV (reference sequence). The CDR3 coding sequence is TGTGCCAGCAGTTTATCGGGGACATATGGAAACACCATATATTTT. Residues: CASSLSGTYGNTIYF.

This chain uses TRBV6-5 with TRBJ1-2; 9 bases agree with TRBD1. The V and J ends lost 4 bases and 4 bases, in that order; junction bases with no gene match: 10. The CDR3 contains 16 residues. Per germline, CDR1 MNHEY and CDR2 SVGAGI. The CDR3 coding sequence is TGTGCCAGCAGTTGGGCACCGGGACAGGGAACCTATGGCTACACCTTC. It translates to CASSWAPGQGTYGYTF.

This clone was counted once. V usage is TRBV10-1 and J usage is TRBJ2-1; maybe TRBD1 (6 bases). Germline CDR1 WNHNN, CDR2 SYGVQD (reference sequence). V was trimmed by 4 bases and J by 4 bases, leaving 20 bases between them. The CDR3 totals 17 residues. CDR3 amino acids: CASSVFGVGGIYNEQFF. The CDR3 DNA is TGCGCCAGCAGTGTCTTCGGCGTTGGGGGCATATACAATGAGCAGTTCTTC.

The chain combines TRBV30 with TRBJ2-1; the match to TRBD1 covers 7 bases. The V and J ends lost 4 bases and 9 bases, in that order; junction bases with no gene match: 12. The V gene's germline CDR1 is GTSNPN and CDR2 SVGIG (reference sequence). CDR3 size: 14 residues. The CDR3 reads CAWTGTAQYSEQFF. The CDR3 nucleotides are TGTGCCTGGACCGGGACAGCCCAATATAGTGAGCAGTTCTTC.

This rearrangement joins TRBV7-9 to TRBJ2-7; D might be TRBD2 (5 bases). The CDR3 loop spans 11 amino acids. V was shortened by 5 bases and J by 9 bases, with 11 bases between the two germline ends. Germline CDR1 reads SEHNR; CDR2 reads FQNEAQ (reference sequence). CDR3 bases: TGTGCCAGCAGCCCCTCGGCGGGGCAGTACTTC. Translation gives CASSPSAGQYF.

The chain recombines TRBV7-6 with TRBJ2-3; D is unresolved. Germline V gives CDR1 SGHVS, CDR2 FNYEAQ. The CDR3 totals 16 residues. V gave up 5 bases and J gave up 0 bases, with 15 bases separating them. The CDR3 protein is CASSPRSDSSTDTQYF. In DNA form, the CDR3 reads TGTGCCAGCAGCCCGAGGAGCGATTCTAGCACAGATACGCAGTATTTT.

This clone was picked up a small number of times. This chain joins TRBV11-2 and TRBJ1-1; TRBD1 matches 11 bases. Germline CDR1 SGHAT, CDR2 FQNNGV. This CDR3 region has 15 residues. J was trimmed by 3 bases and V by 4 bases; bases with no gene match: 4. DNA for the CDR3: TGTGCCAGCAGCTCCTTGGACAGGGGGCACACTGAAGCTTTCTTT. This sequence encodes CASSSLDRGHTEAFF.

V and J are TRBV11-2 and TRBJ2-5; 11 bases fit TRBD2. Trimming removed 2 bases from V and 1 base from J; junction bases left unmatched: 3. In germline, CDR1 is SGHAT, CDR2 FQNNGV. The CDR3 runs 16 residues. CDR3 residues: CASSLSGTSGQETQYF. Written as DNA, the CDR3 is TGTGCCAGCAGCTTATCCGGGACTAGCGGCCAAGAGACCCAGTACTTC. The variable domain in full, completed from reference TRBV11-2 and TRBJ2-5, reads EAGVAQSPRYKIIEKRQSVAFWCNPISGHATLYWYQQILGQGPKLLIQFQNNGVVDDSQLPKDRFSAERLKGVDSTLKIQPAKLEDSAVYLCASSLSGTSGQETQYFGPGTRLLVL.

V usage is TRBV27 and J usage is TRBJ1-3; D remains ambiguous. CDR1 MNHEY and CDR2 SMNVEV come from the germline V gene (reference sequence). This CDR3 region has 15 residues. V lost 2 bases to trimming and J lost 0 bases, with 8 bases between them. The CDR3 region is CASSLRASSGNTIYF. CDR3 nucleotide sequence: TGTGCCAGCAGTTTACGAGCGAGCTCTGGAAACACCATATATTTT.

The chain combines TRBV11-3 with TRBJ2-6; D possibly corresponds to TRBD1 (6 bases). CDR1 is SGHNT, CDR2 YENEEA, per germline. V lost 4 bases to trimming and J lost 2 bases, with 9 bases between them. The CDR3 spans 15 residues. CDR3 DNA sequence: TGTGCCAGCAGCTCACCAGGGGCTGGGGCCAACGTCCTGACTTTC. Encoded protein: CASSSPGAGANVLTF.

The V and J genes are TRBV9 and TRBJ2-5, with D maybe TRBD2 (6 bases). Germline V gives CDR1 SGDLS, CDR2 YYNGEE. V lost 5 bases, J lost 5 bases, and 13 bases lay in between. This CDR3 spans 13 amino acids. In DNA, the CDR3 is TGTGCCAGCAGTGCTGCGGGGTGGGAGACCCAGTACTTC. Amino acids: CASSAAGWETQYF.

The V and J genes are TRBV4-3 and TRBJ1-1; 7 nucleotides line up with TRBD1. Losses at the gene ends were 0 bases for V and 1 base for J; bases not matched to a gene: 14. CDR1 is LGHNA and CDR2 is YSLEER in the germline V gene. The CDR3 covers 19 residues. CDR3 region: CASSQDFGTATLKNTEAFF. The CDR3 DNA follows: TGCGCCAGCAGCCAAGATTTCGGGACAGCCACCCTCAAGAACACTGAAGCTTTCTTT.

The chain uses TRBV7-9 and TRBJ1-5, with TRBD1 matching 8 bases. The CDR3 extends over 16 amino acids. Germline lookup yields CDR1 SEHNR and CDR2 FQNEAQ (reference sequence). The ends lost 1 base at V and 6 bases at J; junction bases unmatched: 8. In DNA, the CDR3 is TGTGCCAGCAGCTTAGGGACAGGGATGTCCCTTCAGCCCCAGCATTTT. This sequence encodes CASSLGTGMSLQPQHF.

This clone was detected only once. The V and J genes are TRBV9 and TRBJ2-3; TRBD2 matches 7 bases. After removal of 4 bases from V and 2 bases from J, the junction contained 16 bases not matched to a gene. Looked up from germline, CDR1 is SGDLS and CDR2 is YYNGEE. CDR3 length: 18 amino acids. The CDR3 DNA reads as TGTGCCAGCAGCCCCCCCGTCGAAGCGGGACGGGACACAGATACGCAGTATTTT. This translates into CASSPPVEAGRDTDTQYF.

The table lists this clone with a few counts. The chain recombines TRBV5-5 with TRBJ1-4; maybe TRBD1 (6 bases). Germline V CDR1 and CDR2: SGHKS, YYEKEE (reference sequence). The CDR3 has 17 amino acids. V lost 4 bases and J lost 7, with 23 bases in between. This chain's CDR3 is CASSGSRTGRIGEKLFF. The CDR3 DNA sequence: TGTGCCAGCAGCGGTTCACGAACAGGGCGGATCGGTGAAAAACTGTTTTTT.